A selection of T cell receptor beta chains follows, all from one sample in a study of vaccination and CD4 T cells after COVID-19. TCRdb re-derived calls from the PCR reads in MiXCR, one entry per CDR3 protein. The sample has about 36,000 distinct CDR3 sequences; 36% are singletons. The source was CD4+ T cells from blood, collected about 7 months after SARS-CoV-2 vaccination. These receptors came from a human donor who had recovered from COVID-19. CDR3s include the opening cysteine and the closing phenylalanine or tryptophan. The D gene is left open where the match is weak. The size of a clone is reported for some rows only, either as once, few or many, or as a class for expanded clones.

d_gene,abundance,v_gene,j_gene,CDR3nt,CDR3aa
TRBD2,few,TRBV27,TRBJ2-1,TGTGCCAGCAGTCACGGGACTAGCGTGTACAATGAGCAGTTCTTC,CASSHGTSVYNEQFF
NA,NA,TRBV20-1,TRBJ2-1,TGCAGTGCCGAGGGACTGGGGGCCCGGGATGAGCAGTTCTTC,CSAEGLGARDEQFF
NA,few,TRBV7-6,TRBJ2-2,TGTGCCAGCAGCTTAGGGGGCGTGAACACCGGGGAGCTGTTTTTT,CASSLGGVNTGELFF
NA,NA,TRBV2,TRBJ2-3,TGTGCCAGCAGTGAGTCGGGATGGACAGATACGCAGTATTTT,CASSESGWTDTQYF
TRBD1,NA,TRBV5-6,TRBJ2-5,TGTGCCAGCAGCTGGACAGGGGGGGGCCAAGAGACCCAGTACTTC,CASSWTGGGQETQYF
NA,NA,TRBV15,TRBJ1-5,TGTGCCACCAGCCTTGACGGGGGGAAAGATCAGCCCCAGCATTTT,CATSLDGGKDQPQHF
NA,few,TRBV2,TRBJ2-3,TGTGCCAGCGGTATCGGGACGGCAGATACGCAGTATTTT,CASGIGTADTQYF
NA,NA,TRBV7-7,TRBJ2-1,TGTGCTAGCAGCCATACAGGGAATGAGCAGTTCTTC,CASSHTGNEQFF
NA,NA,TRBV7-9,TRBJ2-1,TGTGCCGATGGGGCGGGCGCCGTTGAGCAGTTCTTC,CADGAGAVEQFF
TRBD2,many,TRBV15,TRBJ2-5,TGTGCCACCAGCAGAGATTGGAGCGGGAGCGGAGAGACCCAGTACTTC,CATSRDWSGSGETQYF
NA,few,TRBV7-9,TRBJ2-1,TGTGCCAGCAGAGCCTCGGGGGGCCCTGAGCAGTTCTTC,CASRASGGPEQFF
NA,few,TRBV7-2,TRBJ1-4,TGTGCCAGCAGCTTAGAGGTATCCGGACCGACACTGTTTTTT,CASSLEVSGPTLFF
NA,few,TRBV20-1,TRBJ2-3,TGCAGTGCGAAAATCACAGATACGCAGTATTTT,CSAKITDTQYF
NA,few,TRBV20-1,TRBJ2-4,TGCAGTGCTAGTGCCTCGTTCAAAAACATTCAGTACTTC,CSASASFKNIQYF
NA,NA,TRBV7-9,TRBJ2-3,TGTGCCAGCAGCTTACGGGCCCGACCGGGACCTCGGGATACGCAGTATTTT,CASSLRARPGPRDTQYF
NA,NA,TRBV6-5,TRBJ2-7,TGTGCCAGCAGTTACCGACAGATAGACTACGAGCAGTACTTC,CASSYRQIDYEQYF
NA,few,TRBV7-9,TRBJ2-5,TGTGCCAGCAGCTTAGTATCTCTACAAGAGACCCAGTACTTC,CASSLVSLQETQYF
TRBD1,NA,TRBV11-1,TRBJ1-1,TGTGCCAGCAGCTTAGCGAACAGGGGGCGCGGTGAAGCTTTCTTT,CASSLANRGRGEAFF
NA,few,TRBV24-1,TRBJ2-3,TGTGCCACCAGTGATCTTAGCGGAAGCACAGATACGCAGTATTTT,CATSDLSGSTDTQYF
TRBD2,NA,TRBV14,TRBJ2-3,TGTGCCAGCAGCCGACATGTGACTAGCGGCACAGATACGCAGTATTTT,CASSRHVTSGTDTQYF
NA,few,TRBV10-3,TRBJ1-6,TGTGCCATCAGTGCTGGGGGAAATTCACCCCTCCACTTT,CAISAGGNSPLHF
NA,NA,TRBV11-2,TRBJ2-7,TGTGCCAGCAGCCTTAGGCCCGGGTCCCTGCAGTACTTC,CASSLRPGSLQYF
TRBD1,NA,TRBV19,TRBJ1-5,TGTGCCAGTAGTATAGTACCCCGGGACAGGGGGCATCAGCCCCAGCATTTT,CASSIVPRDRGHQPQHF
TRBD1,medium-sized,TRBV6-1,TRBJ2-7,TGTGCCAGCAAATTTGGACAGGGTAGCGACGAGCAGTACTTC,CASKFGQGSDEQYF
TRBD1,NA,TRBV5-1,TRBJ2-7,TGCGCCAGCAGCAAGGACAGGAACTCCTACGAGCAGTACTTC,CASSKDRNSYEQYF
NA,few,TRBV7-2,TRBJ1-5,TGTGCCAGCAGCTTAGGGGGGTTTCAGCCCCAGCATTTT,CASSLGGFQPQHF
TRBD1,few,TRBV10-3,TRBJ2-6,TGTGCCATCAGTGCTCGGGACAGGGGTACCTCTGGGGCCAACGTCCTGACTTTC,CAISARDRGTSGANVLTF
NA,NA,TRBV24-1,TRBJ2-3,TGTGCCACCAGTGACGGGCAGCTCCGCACAGATACGCAGTATTTT,CATSDGQLRTDTQYF
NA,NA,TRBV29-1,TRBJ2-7,TGCAGCGTGAAAAGAGGGGACGGATTCTCCTACGAGCAGTACTTC,CSVKRGDGFSYEQYF
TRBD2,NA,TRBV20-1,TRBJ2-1,TGCAGTGCACTTAGCGGGATCTCCTACAATGAGCAGTTCTTC,CSALSGISYNEQFF
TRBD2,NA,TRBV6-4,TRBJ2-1,TGTGCCAGCAGTGATGGTGGCGGGAGCCCGAATGAGCAGTTCTTC,CASSDGGGSPNEQFF
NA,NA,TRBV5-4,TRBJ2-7,TGTGCCAGCAGCGCTGCGGGGATCTACTACGAGCAGTACTTC,CASSAAGIYYEQYF
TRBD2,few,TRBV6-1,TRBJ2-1,TGTGCCAGCAGTCTAACTAGCGGGTCCTACAATGAGCAGTTCTTC,CASSLTSGSYNEQFF
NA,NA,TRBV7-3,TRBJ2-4,TGTGCCACCCATCGCAAACAGGGAGCCAAAAACATTCAGTACTTC,CATHRKQGAKNIQYF
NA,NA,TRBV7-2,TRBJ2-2,TGTGCCAGCAGCCCCGCCGTCGTAACCGGGGAGCTGTTTTTT,CASSPAVVTGELFF
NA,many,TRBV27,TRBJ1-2,TGTGCCAGCAGATCCTCACGATTAACAGGGTCTTCCTATGGCTACACCTTC,CASRSSRLTGSSYGYTF
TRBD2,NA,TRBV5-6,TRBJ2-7,TGTGCCAGCAGCCCTGGGACTAGCGGGAGGTGGCACGAGCAGTACTTC,CASSPGTSGRWHEQYF
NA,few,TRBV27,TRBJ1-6,TGTGCCAGCAGTTTCCCGACAGGTTGGGATAATTCACCCCTCCACTTT,CASSFPTGWDNSPLHF
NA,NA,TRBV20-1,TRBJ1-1,TGCAGTGCCCATAAAGACAGAAACACTGAAGCTTTCTTT,CSAHKDRNTEAFF
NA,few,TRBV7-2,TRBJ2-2,TGTGCCAGCAGCCTAGACTTAACCGGGGAGCTGTTTTTT,CASSLDLTGELFF
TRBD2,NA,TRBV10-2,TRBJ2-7,TGCGCCAGCAGTTGGACTAGCGGGAGTAGCGAGCAGTACTTC,CASSWTSGSSEQYF
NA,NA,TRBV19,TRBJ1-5,TGTGCCAGTAGTTTCATGCGGCAGGCAAGCAATCAGCCCCAGCATTTT,CASSFMRQASNQPQHF
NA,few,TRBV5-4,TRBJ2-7,TGTGCCAGCAGCCTCGATCAGGCGAGCTCCTACGAGCAGTACTTC,CASSLDQASSYEQYF
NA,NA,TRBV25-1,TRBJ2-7,TGTGCCAGCAGTGAATACGCAGGGGCTGGGGGTGCCGAGCAGTACTTC,CASSEYAGAGGAEQYF
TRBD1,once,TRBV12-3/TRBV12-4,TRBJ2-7,TGTGCCAGCACGAACCGGGACAGGGAGAGCGAGCAGTACTTC,CASTNRDRESEQYF
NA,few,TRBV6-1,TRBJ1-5,TGTGCCAGCACCCAAGGGGCTAATCAGCCCCAGCATTTT,CASTQGANQPQHF
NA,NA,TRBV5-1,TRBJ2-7,TGCGCCACGAGATCGGGACTCTTATCCTACGAGCAGTACTTC,CATRSGLLSYEQYF
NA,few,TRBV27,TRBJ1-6,TGTGCCAGCAGGGAGGAGGGACCCAACCTGGGTTCACCCCTCCACTTT,CASREEGPNLGSPLHF
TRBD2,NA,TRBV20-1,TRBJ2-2,TGCAGTGCTAGAGATGGGACTAGCGACACCGGGGAGCTGTTTTTT,CSARDGTSDTGELFF
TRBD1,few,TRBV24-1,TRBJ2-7,TGTGCCACCAGTGATCCCGGGACAGGGGCCTACGAGCAGTACTTC,CATSDPGTGAYEQYF
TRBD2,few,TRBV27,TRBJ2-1,TGTGCCAGCAGTTTATCAGCGGGAGCCCCTTTCAATGAGCAGTTCTTC,CASSLSAGAPFNEQFF
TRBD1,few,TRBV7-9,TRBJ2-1,TGTGCCAGCAGTCCCCGGGACAGCTACAATGAGCAGTTCTTC,CASSPRDSYNEQFF
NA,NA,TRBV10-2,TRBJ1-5,TGCGCCAGCAGTGCGGGGGTTAATCAGCCCCAGCATTTT,CASSAGVNQPQHF
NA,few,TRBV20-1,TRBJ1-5,TGCAGTGCTAGGGCCTCGACGGCTTATAGCAATCAGCCCCAGCATTTT,CSARASTAYSNQPQHF
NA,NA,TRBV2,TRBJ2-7,TGTGCCAGCCAGGGTCAGACAGGATTCTACGAGCAGTACTTC,CASQGQTGFYEQYF